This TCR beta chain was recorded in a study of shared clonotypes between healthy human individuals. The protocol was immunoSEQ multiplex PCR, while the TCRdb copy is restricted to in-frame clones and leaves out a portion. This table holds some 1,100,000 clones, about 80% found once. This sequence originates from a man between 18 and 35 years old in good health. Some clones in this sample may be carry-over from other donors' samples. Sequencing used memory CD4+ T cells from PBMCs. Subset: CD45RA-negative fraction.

In nucleotides, the CDR3 is TGTGCCAGCAGCCCAACTACAGGGGTTATAGAGACCCAGTACTTC. Its translation is CASSPTTGVIETQYF. V gene TRBV13 combines with J gene TRBJ2-5; 7 nucleotides agree with TRBD1. The V and J ends lost 5 bases and 4 bases, in that order; junction bases with no gene match: 10. The CDR3 extends over 15 amino acids. Germline-derived CDR1 and CDR2 are PRHDT and FYEKMQ (reference sequence).